Listed here is a single T cell receptor beta chain. It has no known antigen specificity. Base qualities are not provided; no much larger clone lies one nucleotide away. The cohort was made up of roughly 670 healthy bone marrow donors. At the time of sampling, every cohort member was nominally healthy, though immune exposures that went unrecorded were likely present. The donor tested CMV seropositive and was one of the 289 seropositive cohort members. Each donor provided a peripheral blood sample, and peripheral blood mononuclear cells were used for TCR beta sequencing. The Qiagen DNeasy Blood Extraction Kit was used to extract genomic DNA from the blood cell samples. The CDR1 and CDR2 encoded by the germline V gene (reference sequence) are MNHEY and SMNVEV. The CDR3 sequence holds 13 residues, the cysteine and phenylalanine included. CDR3 DNA is the only sequence kept; it has 39 bases, read in frame from the first base. V loses 1 base of germline sequence and J loses 2 bases, and the interval between the two ends is 5 bases.

The library was made by the immunoSEQ multiplex PCR assay. A mixture of 60 forward primers for TCR Vbeta segments and 13 reverse primers for TCR Jbeta segments was used in the multiplex PCR. The CDR3 region of rearranged TCR beta genes was amplified from genomic DNA with a multiplex PCR assay. The Illumina HiSeq System was used to sequence the amplified TCR beta libraries as 87-base-pair reads. Per the source publication's procedure: In a later analysis, tens of millions of unique TCR beta chains were counted across the roughly 670 repertoires, and around 10 million of these chains were shared by at least two donors. Raw reads were error-corrected and collapsed into unique sequences with a nearest-neighbor algorithm that merged closely related sequences to remove PCR and sequencing errors. V, D and J gene segments were assigned by aligning CDR3 sequences to IMGT reference sequences. Each retained sequence needed at least a six-nucleotide match to both a V gene segment and a J gene segment. Rearrangements were classified as productive when the CDR3 lacked stop codons and remained in frame with V and J, and all other rearrangements were classified as non-productive. Following IMGT convention, CDR3 was defined as the stretch from the second conserved V-encoded cysteine to the conserved J-encoded phenylalanine. The earlier analysis of roughly 590 of the donors excluded any sequence lacking an unambiguous match to a single V gene segment. An earlier analysis of fewer than 650 of the donors classified V segments as functional when productive rearrangements were above 56.7% and as segregating when the standard deviation between donors was above 5%. A statistical classification framework was developed to diagnose cytomegalovirus status using the catalog of TCR beta chain sequences. A later analysis assigned V and J genes by comparing TCR nucleotide sequences with IMGT/GENE-DB human TR gene sequences. A later analysis assigned CDR3 sequences and most-parsimonious VDJ recombination scenarios with the TCRdist pipeline. In a later analysis, every TCR beta chain was defined by the combination of its CDR3 amino acid sequence and its V-gene family, and reads without a unique V-gene family were dropped. In a later analysis, a few hundred highly shared, low-generation-probability nucleotide sequences were removed to address suspected cross-contamination and a sequencing artifact. A later analysis calculated a clonal expansion index for each public chain from normalized within-repertoire ranks of inferred template counts. Generation probabilities in a later analysis came from a VDJ recombination model fitted to out-of-frame rearrangements, and those results were checked against IGoR. In a later analysis, TCR-TCR, TCR-HLA and TCR-CMV co-occurrence was scored with hypergeometric tests, and a repertoire-size bias correction was applied to TCR pairs. To estimate false discovery rates, a later analysis permuted the HLA or CMV assignments 20 times. In a later analysis, co-occurring TCRs were grouped using DBSCAN, with TCRdist sequence similarity added in when clustering inside HLA-allele-positive subsets. For co-occurrence clustering, repertoires with fewer than 30,000 or more than 120,000 public chains were excluded, along with five repertoires with anomalous nucleotide sharing. As stored in TCRdb, this immuneACCESS dataset retains in-frame rearrangements with V and J assigned. A fraction of the clones does not appear; measured against another copy, unresolved V genes explain less than half of the discrepancy, and the remainder lacks a known reason. V and J calls and clone size are those listed in that table; D and trimming were worked out from the DNA. The sample table contains some 200,000 clones; only one count was recorded for 75% to 85% of them. The top ten clones comprise approximately 0.39% of the sample.

This record comes from a study of cytomegalovirus exposure and HLA in healthy donors (TCRdb year 2017). For the wider study: An earlier analysis of several hundred of the donors reported under 300 Gb of sequence data and 95 million to 120 million unique TCR beta sequences obtained from about 200 million T cells. An early release covering roughly 640 HLA-typed donors comprised 300 to 350 gigabases of sequencing data and 65 million to 100 million unique TCR sequences. Of the roughly 400 genotyped donors, 70% to 90% were placed in the genetic ancestry cluster associated with self-reported Caucasian donors. The aim of the study was to test whether cataloging public T cell receptors could identify signatures of past pathogen exposure. The study used immunosequencing to profile the T cell repertoires of under 700 subjects and linked those repertoires to cytomegalovirus serostatus. In addition to the first cohort of roughly 700 subjects, a separate validation cohort of around 110 different subjects was used. High-throughput TCR immunosequencing, statistical association of individual TCRs with disease status, and machine learning were combined to predict cytomegalovirus infection status. A later analysis re-examined previously published TCR beta repertoires from 600 to 700 donors and added high-resolution HLA genotyping to investigate patterns of TCR occurrence. In the later analysis, no new phenotypic data were used to find candidate immune exposures; instead, reliance was placed on TCR beta sequences and their occurrence across donors. In an earlier analysis of a few hundred of the donors, high-throughput TCR beta sequencing was used to judge whether each TCR beta V gene segment behaved as functional or pseudogenic. Alongside the repertoire data, information on donor age, sex, ethnicity and CMV serostatus was compiled. Genome-wide SNP genotypes for about 65% of the roughly 670 donors were used in a later genetic analysis, which treated that subset as a discovery cohort. All discovery cohort repertoires had been generated using a single sequencing platform. Both class I and class II loci were covered by HLA typing, at four-digit resolution. The number of typed donors differed by locus: roughly 620-640 for A, B, C, DRB1 and DQB1; 522 for DQA1; approximately 600 for DPA1; and some 450 for DPB1. A handful of DR-DQ haplotypes were handled as single units for association and clustering because linkage in the cohort was strong. Among roughly 400 genotyped donors of the cohort, an average of roughly 240,000 unique TCR beta nucleotide sequences were sequenced per donor, around 20% of them non-productive. What the authors observed across the whole study: According to a later analysis, parvovirus B19, influenza, CMV and Epstein-Barr virus appeared linked to several top co-occurrence clusters. Roughly uniform sequencing depth across donors was assumed in presence/absence analyses, although this assumption may not hold. A later analysis found that HLA-associated TCR beta chains were more clonally expanded and had lower generation probabilities than equally common non-associated chains. According to the authors, the approach could potentially be generalized to other disease states and immunological phenotypes. Specific HLA alleles were associated with roughly 17,000 TCR beta sequences at a false discovery rate of 0.05 in a later analysis. In a later analysis, most CMV-associated TCR beta chains were found to appear HLA-restricted, with HLA associations seemingly driven largely by CMV exposure. A few of the identified cytomegalovirus-associated TCR beta chains were confirmed in vitro to be specific for cytomegalovirus antigens. Because some donors lacked HLA typing at each locus, the association tests relied only on the typed subset. A group of highly shared sequence variants was considered likely to be a technical artifact of the sequencing pipeline. A later genetic analysis reported fewer N-insertions in productive TCRs among donors in an Asian-associated ancestry cluster than the roughly 700-donor mean. Cytomegalovirus status was reported to be diagnosed by the classifier with high specificity and sensitivity in both the original and validation cohorts. Because counts were too low, about 18 rarely observed V segments, including chromosome 9 orphons, were left out of the earlier analysis of 500 to 750 of the donors. When HLA alleles, especially DR and DQ, strongly co-occurred, TCR associations were difficult to assign to individual alleles. In an earlier analysis of 587 of the donors, most TCR beta V segments were observed in productive rearrangements about 90% or about 30% of the time, broadly matching IMGT annotations. Immune exposure information for the cohort was limited to CMV serostatus. Most TCR sequences were seen in very few donors, while some public TCRs were found in many individuals. The 87-base-pair reads could not distinguish some IMGT-functional V segments, including TRBV6-2 and TRBV6-3, so those segments were excluded. According to a later analysis, TCR association rates differed among HLA loci, with DRB1 alleles showing the most associated TCRs and HLA-C alleles showing the fewest. Correlated functional status among segregating V segments might be attributable to linkage disequilibrium, but an unknown experimental factor could not be ruled out. A further reported finding was that TCR beta sequences accurately predicted the HLA-A and HLA-B alleles for most subjects in the first cohort. A later genetic analysis associated a missense DCLRE1C variant with V-gene and J-gene trimming of TCR beta chains, and an independent cohort replicated the association. Only TCR beta chains were sequenced in this cohort, and the absence of alpha or paired-chain data limited detectable features. A total of about 180 TCR beta chains were listed by the study as associated with cytomegalovirus.

This sequence uses TRBV27 and TRBJ2-5; no D gene can be assigned with confidence. Material: PBMCs. This clonotype was obtained from a male donor in good health and CMV-seropositive. The CDR3 region has the sequence CASSLLQQETQYF. The nucleotide sequence reads TGTGCCAGCAGTTTATTACAGCAAGAGACCCAGTACTTC.